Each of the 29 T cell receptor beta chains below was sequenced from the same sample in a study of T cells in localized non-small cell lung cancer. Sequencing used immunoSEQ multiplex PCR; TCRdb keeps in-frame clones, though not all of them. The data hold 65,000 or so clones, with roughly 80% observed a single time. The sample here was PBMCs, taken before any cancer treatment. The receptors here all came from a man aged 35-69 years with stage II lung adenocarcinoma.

The CDR3: CASSLASGTSGWRNEQFF. CDR3 nucleotide sequence: TGTGCCAGCAGCTTAGCTTCCGGGACTAGTGGTTGGAGGAATGAGCAGTTCTTC. The gene calls are TRBV7-6 and TRBJ2-1, with 8 positions matching TRBD2. The CDR3 has 18 residues. V lost 0 bases to trimming and J lost 7 bases; unmatched junction nucleotides: 14. The germline CDR1 and CDR2 sequences are SGHVS and FNYEAQ.

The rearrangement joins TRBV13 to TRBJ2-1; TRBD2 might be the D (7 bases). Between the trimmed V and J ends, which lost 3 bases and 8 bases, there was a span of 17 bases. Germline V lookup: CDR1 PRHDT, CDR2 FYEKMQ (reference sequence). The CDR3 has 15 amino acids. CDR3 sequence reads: CASSLGLWGGDEQFF. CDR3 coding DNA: TGTGCCAGCAGCTTGGGTTTGTGGGGGGGCGATGAGCAGTTCTTC.

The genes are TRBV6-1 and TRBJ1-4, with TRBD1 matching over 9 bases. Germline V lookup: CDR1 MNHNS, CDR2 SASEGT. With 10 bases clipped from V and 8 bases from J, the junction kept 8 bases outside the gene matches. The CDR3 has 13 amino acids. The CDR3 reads CAIRGQGGEKLFF. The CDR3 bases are TGTGCCATCCGGGGACAGGGAGGGGAAAAACTGTTTTTT.

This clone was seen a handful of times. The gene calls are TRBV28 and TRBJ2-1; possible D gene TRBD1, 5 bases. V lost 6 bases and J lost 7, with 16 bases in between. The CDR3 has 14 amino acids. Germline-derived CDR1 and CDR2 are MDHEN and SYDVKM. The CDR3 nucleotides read TGTGCCAGCAGGGGGCAAGTAATGAGAAATGAGCAGTTCTTC. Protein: CASRGQVMRNEQFF.

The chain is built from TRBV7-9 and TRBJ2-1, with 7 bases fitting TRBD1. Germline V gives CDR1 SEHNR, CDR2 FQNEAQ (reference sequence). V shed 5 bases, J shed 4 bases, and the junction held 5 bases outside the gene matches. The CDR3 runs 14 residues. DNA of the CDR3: TGTGCCAGCAGCCCTAGGACAGGTTACAATGAGCAGTTCTTC. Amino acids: CASSPRTGYNEQFF.

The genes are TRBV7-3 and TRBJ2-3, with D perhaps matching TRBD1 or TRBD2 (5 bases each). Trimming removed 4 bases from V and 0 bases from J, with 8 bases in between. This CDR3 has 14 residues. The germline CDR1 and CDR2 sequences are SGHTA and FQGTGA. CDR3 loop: CASSSGPSTDTQYF. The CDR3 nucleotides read TGTGCCAGCAGCTCGGGACCAAGCACAGATACGCAGTATTTT. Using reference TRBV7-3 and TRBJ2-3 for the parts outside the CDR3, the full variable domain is GAGVSQTPSNKVTEKGKYVELRCDPISGHTALYWYRQSLGQGPEFLIYFQGTGAADDSGLPNDRFFAVRPEGSVSTLKIQRTERGDSAVYLCASSSGPSTDTQYFGPGTRLTVL.

The CDR3 DNA sequence: TGTGCCAGCAGTTGGGGGCGAAATGAAAAACTGTTTTTT. Its protein product is CASSWGRNEKLFF. The chain has TRBV6-5 and TRBJ1-4; D perhaps matches TRBD1 (6 bases). The germline V gene encodes CDR1 MNHEY and CDR2 SVGAGI. Trimming cost V 4 bases and J 5 bases, with 8 bases left between them. The CDR3 spans 13 residues.

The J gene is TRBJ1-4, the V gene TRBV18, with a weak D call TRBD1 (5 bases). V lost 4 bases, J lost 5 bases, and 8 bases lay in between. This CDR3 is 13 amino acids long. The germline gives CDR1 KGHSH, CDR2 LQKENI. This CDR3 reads CASSLAGNEKLFF. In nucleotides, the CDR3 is TGTGCCAGCTCACTTGCAGGGAATGAAAAACTGTTTTTT.

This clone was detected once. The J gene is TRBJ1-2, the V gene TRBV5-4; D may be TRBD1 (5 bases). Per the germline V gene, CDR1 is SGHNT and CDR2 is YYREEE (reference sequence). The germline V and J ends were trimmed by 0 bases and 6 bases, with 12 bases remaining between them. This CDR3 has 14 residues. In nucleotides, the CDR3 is TGTGCCAGCAGCTTGGAGAGAGGGACGGATGGCTACACCTTC. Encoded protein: CASSLERGTDGYTF.

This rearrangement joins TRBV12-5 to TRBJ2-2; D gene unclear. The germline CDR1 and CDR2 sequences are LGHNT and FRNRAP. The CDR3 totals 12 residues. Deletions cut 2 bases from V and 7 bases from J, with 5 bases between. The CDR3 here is CASGLSGGELFF. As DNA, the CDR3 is TGTGCTAGTGGTTTGAGTGGCGGGGAGCTGTTTTTT.

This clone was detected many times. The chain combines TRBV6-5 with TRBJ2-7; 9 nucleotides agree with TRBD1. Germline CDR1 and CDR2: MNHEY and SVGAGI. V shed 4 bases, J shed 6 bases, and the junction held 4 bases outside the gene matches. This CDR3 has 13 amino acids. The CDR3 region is CASSLRDRAEQYF. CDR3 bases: TGTGCCAGCAGTTTACGGGACAGGGCCGAGCAGTACTTC.

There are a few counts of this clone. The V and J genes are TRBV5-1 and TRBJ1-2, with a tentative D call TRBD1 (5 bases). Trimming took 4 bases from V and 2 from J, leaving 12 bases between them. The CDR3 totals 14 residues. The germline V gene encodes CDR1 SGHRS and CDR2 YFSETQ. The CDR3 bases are TGCGCCAGCAGCCACGGGACCCTCAACTATGGCTACACCTTC. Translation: CASSHGTLNYGYTF.

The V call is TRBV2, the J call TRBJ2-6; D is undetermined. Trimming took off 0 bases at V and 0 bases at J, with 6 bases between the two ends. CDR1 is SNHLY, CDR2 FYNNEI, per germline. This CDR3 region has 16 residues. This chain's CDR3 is CASSEALSSGANVLTF. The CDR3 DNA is TGTGCCAGCAGTGAAGCGCTTAGCTCTGGGGCCAACGTCCTGACTTTC.

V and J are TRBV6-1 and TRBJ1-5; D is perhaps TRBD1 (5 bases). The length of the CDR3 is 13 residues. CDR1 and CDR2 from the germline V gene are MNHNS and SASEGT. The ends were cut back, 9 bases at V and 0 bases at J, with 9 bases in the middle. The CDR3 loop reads CASMTVSNQPQHF. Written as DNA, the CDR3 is TGTGCCAGTATGACAGTTAGCAATCAGCCCCAGCATTTT.

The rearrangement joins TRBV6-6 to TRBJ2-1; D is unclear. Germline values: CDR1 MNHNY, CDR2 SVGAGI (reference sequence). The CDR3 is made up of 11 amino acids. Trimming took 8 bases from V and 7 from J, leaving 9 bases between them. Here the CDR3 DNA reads TGTGCCAGCTGGAACCGGAATGAGCAGTTCTTC. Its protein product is CASWNRNEQFF.

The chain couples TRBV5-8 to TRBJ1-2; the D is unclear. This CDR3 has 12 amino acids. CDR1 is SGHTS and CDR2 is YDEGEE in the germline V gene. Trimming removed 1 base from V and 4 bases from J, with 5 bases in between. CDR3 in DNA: TGTGCCAGCAGCTTGCGCAGCTATGGCTACACCTTC. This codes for CASSLRSYGYTF. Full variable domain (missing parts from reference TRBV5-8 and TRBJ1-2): EAGVTQSPTHLIKTRGQQATLRCSPISGHTSVYWYQQALGLGLQFLLWYDEGEERNRGNFPPRFSGRQFPNYSSELNVNALELEDSALYLCASSLRSYGYTFGSGTRLTVV.

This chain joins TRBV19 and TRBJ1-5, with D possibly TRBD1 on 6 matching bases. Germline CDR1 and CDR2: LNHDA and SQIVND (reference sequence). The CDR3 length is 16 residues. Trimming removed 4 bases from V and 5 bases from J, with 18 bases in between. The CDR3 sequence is CASSTGAYTNHQPQHF. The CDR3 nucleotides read TGTGCCAGTAGTACAGGGGCCTACACAAATCATCAGCCCCAGCATTTT.

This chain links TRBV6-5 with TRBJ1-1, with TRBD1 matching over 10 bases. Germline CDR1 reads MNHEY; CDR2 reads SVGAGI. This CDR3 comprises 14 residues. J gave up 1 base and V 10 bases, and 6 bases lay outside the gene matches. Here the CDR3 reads CATLGQGSNTEAFF. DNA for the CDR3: TGTGCCACCCTGGGACAGGGGTCGAACACTGAAGCTTTCTTT.

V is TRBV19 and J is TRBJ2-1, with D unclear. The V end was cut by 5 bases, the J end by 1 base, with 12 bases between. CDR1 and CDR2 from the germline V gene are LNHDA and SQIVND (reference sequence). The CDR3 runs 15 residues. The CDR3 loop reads CASSPDPVSYNEQFF. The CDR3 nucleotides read TGTGCCAGTAGTCCCGACCCGGTGTCCTACAATGAGCAGTTCTTC.

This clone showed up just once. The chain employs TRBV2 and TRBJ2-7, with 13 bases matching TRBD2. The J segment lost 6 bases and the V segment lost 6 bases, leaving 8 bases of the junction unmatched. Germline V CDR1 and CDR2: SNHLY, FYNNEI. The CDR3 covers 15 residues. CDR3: CASSDTLAGGSEQYF. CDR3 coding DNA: TGTGCCAGCAGCGACACACTAGCGGGAGGGAGCGAGCAGTACTTC.

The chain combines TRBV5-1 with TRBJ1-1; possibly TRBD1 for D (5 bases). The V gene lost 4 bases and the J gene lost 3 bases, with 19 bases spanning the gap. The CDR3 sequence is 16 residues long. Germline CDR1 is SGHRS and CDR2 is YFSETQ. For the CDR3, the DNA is TGCGCCAGCAGCCCCGGGGGAGGACGGGTGGACACTGAAGCTTTCTTT. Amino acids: CASSPGGGRVDTEAFF.

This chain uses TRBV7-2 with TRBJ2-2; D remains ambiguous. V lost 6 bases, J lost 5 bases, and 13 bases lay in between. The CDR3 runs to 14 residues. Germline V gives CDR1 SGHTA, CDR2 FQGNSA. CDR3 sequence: CASSQVEETGELFF. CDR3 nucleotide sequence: TGTGCCAGCAGTCAAGTAGAGGAGACCGGGGAGCTGTTTTTT.

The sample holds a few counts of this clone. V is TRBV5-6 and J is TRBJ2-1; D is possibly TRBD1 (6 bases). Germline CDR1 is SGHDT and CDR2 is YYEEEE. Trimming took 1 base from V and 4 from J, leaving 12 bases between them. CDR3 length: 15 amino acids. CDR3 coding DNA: TGTGCCAGCAGCTTGTGGGACAAGCTATACAATGAGCAGTTCTTC. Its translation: CASSLWDKLYNEQFF.

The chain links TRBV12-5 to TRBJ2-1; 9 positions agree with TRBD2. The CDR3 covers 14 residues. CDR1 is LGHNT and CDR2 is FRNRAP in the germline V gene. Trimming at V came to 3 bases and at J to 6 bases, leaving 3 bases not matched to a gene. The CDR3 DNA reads TGTGCTAGTGGTTTAGGTAGCGGGAGCAATGAGCAGTTCTTC. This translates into CASGLGSGSNEQFF.

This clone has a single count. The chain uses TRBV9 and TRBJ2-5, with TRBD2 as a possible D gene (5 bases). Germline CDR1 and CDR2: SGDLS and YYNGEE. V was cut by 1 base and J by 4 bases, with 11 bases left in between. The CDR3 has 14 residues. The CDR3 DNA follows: TGTGCCAGCAGCGTATTCCCCGAGGGAGAGACCCAGTACTTC. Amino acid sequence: CASSVFPEGETQYF.

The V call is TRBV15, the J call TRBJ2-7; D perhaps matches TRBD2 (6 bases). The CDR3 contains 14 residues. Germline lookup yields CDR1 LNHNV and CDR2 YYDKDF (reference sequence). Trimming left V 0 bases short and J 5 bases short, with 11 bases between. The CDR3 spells CATSRDRGYHEQYF. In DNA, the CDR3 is TGTGCCACCAGCAGAGATCGGGGGTACCACGAGCAGTACTTC. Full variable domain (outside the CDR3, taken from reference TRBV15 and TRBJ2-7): DAMVIQNPRYQVTQFGKPVTLSCSQTLNHNVMYWYQQKSSQAPKLLFHYYDKDFNNEADTPDNFQSRRPNTSFCFLDIRSPGLGDTAMYLCATSRDRGYHEQYFGPGTRLTVT.

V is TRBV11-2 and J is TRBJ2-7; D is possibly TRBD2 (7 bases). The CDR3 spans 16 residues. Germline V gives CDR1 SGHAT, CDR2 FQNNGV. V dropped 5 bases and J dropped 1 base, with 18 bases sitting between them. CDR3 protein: CASSPLRGGGSYEQYF. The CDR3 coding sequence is TGTGCCAGCAGCCCTCTCCGGGGAGGGGGATCCTACGAGCAGTACTTC. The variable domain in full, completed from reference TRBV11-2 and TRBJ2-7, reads EAGVAQSPRYKIIEKRQSVAFWCNPISGHATLYWYQQILGQGPKLLIQFQNNGVVDDSQLPKDRFSAERLKGVDSTLKIQPAKLEDSAVYLCASSPLRGGGSYEQYFGPGTRLTVT.

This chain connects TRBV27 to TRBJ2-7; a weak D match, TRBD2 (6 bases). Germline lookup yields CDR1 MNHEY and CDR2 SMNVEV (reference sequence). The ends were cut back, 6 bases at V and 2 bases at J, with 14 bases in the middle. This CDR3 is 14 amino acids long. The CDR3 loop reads CASREGGAAYEQYF. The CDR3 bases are TGTGCCAGCAGAGAGGGCGGGGCGGCCTACGAGCAGTACTTC.

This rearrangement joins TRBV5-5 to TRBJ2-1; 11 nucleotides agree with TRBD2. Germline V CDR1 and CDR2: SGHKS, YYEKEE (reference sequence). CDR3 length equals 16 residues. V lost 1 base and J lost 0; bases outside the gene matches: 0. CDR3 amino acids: CASSLTSGSSYNEQFF. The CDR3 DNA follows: TGTGCCAGCAGCTTGACTAGCGGGAGCTCCTACAATGAGCAGTTCTTC. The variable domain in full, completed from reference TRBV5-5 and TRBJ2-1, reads DAGVTQSPTHLIKTRGQQVTLRCSPISGHKSVSWYQQVLGQGPQFIFQYYEKEERGRGNFPDRFSARQFPNYSSELNVNALLLGDSALYLCASSLTSGSSYNEQFFGPGTRLTVL.